The next 10 T cell receptor beta chains were all read from a single sample in a study of blood T cell repertoires in COVID-19. TCRdb's copy holds only in-frame clones and misses some; the assay was immunoSEQ multiplex PCR. The data hold over 80,000 clones, with around 82% observed a single time. The specimen was peripheral blood. The receptors derive from a woman in her fifties or sixties with acute or convalescent COVID-19.

The V and J genes are TRBV5-1 and TRBJ2-3, with D unclear. Germline assignment: CDR1 SGHRS and CDR2 YFSETQ. The CDR3 is 14 residues long. V shed 3 bases and J shed 0 bases, with 8 bases lying between them. CDR3 in DNA: TGCGCCAGCAGCTCAACAGTCAGCACAGATACGCAGTATTTT. Amino acid sequence: CASSSTVSTDTQYF.

V is TRBV6-6 and J is TRBJ1-4; D gene ambiguous. Germline CDR1 reads MNHNY; CDR2 reads SVGAGI (reference sequence). Trimming left V 3 bases short and J 5 bases short, with 16 bases between. CDR3 length equals 16 residues. Here the CDR3 DNA reads TGTGCCAGCAGTTATAAGCGGGCCCTACTAAATGAAAAACTGTTTTTT. Residues: CASSYKRALLNEKLFF.

This clone was seen only once. The chain joins TRBV11-2 to TRBJ1-6, with 8 bases lining up with TRBD1. CDR3 length: 16 residues. V was clipped by 4 bases and J by 7 bases; unmatched bases: 9. The germline V gene has CDR1 SGHAT and CDR2 FQNNGV. As DNA, the CDR3 is TGTGCCAGCAGCTCCCAACGACAGGGGCGAAATTCACCCCTCCACTTT. This sequence encodes CASSSQRQGRNSPLHF.

This clone was seen a single time. The rearrangement joins TRBV30 to TRBJ2-5, with a weak D call TRBD1 (5 bases). From germline, CDR1 is GTSNPN and CDR2 SVGIG (reference sequence). V lost 3 bases and J 4 bases, leaving 12 bases between the germline ends. CDR3 length: 13 residues. The CDR3 DNA sequence: TGTGCCTGGAGCGACTCAAGGGGAGAGACCCAGTACTTC. It translates to CAWSDSRGETQYF.

The chain recombines TRBV4-1 with TRBJ1-3; D not certain. This CDR3 spans 18 amino acids. The V end was cut by 1 base, the J end by 0 bases, with 16 bases between. Germline V gene data show CDR1 as MGHRA and CDR2 as YSYEKL. The chain's CDR3 is CASSQVVQALSSGNTIYF. The CDR3 coding sequence is TGCGCCAGCAGCCAAGTCGTCCAGGCCTTGAGCTCTGGAAACACCATATATTTT.

The chain employs TRBV7-6 and TRBJ2-1, with 10 bases aligning to TRBD1. Germline V CDR1 and CDR2: SGHVS, FNYEAQ. This CDR3 has 17 residues. The V gene end was trimmed by 4 bases and the J gene end by 2 bases; junction bases not matched to a gene: 8. CDR3 nucleotides: TGTGCCAGCAGCTCATTAACCGGGACAGGGGCCTACAATGAGCAGTTCTTC. It translates to CASSSLTGTGAYNEQFF.

The gene calls are TRBV11-2 and TRBJ1-4; D call uncertain. In germline, CDR1 is SGHAT, CDR2 FQNNGV. Deletions cut 4 bases from V and 11 bases from J, with 8 bases between. The CDR3 totals 11 residues. CDR3 amino acids: CASSSAGKLFF. For the CDR3, the DNA is TGTGCCAGCAGCTCCGCAGGTAAACTGTTTTTT.

The chain couples TRBV6-5 to TRBJ2-3, with 13 bases matching TRBD2. The germline CDR1 and CDR2 sequences are MNHEY and SVGAGI. The CDR3 spans 14 residues. In nucleotides, the CDR3 is TGTGCGAGTGGACTAGCGGGGGCTACAGATACGCAGTATTTT. Translating gives CASGLAGATDTQYF.

This chain uses TRBV7-8 with TRBJ1-1; D is perhaps TRBD1 (6 bases). Germline lookup yields CDR1 SGHVS and CDR2 FQNEAQ. The ends were cut back, 5 bases at V and 6 bases at J, with 16 bases in the middle. This CDR3 is 14 amino acids long. The CDR3 sequence: CASSQGGGQAEAFF. The CDR3 DNA sequence: TGTGCCAGCAGCCAAGGCGGGGGGCAGGCTGAAGCTTTCTTT.

The rearrangement uses TRBV7-9 and TRBJ1-1; 7 positions agree with TRBD1. Looked up from germline, CDR1 is SEHNR and CDR2 is FQNEAQ (reference sequence). The CDR3 has 15 residues. V lost 4 bases and J lost 6; bases outside the gene matches: 11. The CDR3 region has the DNA TGTGCCAGCAGCTCCCCAGCGGGGGACAGCTCTGAAGCTTTCTTT. Encoded protein: CASSSPAGDSSEAFF.